This T cell receptor (beta chain) comes out of a study of T cell repertoires in cytomegalovirus infection. As for the study in general: Indicated by public TCR beta signatures were CMV infection and matching HLA type. Study results and caveats: Clonotypes of TCR beta that were HLA-C-restricted and CMV-specific dominated the ex vivo response.

The CDR3 has 13 residues. Per the germline V gene, CDR1 is SNHLY and CDR2 is FYNNEI. V shed 7 bases and J shed 5 bases, with 12 bases lying between them. TCRdb reprocessed the reads via MiXCR and lists one record per CDR3 protein. The repertoire holds about 130,000 distinct CDR3 sequences, 7.5% to 9% seen once, with about 9.5% in the top ten. A few counts support this clonotype. Its antigen remains unknown. The V call is TRBV2, the J call TRBJ1-5; no definite D call. This receptor was identified in a human donor in good health (CMV status not recorded). Some clones in this sample may be carry-over from other donors' samples. Input material: PBMCs. The CDR3 is CASTVGEYQPQHF. In DNA form, the CDR3 reads TGTGCCAGCACGGTCGGGGAATATCAGCCCCAGCATTTT.